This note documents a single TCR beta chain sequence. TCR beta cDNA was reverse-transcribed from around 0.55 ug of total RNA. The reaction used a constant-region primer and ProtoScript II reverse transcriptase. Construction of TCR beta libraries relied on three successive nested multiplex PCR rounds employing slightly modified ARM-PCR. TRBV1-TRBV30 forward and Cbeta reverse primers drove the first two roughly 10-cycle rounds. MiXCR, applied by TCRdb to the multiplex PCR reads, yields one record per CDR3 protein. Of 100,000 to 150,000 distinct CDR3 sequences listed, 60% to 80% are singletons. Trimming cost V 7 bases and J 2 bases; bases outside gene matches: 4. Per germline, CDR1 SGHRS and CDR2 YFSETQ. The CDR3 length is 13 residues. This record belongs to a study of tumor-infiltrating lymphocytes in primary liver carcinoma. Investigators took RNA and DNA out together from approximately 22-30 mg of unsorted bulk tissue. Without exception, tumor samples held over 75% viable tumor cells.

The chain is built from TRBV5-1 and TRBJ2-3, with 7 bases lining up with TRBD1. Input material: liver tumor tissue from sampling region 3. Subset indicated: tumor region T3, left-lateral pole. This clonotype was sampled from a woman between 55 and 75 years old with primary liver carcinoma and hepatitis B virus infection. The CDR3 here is CASQDRVTDTQYF. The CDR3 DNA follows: TGCGCCAGCCAAGACAGGGTCACAGATACGCAGTATTTT.